The 19 T cell receptor beta chains in this list originate from one sample, sequenced in a study of OX40 agonist ivuxolimab in advanced cancers. The table came from immunoSEQ multiplex PCR; TCRdb's copy has only in-frame clones and leaves some out. In the table there are 35,000 to 45,000 clones, roughly 92% of which are singletons. Material: CD4+ or CD8+ T cells sorted from blood, obtained in a trial of the OX40 agonist ivuxolimab. The receptors here all came from an adult with an advanced solid tumor such as melanoma, head and neck, liver or kidney cancer.

This chain uses TRBV27 with TRBJ2-4; D ambiguous. From germline, CDR1 is MNHEY and CDR2 SMNVEV (reference sequence). Trimming left V 0 bases short and J 2 bases short, with 5 bases between. The CDR3 length is 14 residues. The CDR3 region has the DNA TGTGCCAGCAGTTTATCCAGCTCCAAAAACATTCAGTACTTC. Translated: CASSLSSSKNIQYF.

The genes are TRBV5-5 and TRBJ2-7; D is undetermined. The V gene lost 0 bases and the J gene lost 3 bases, with 19 bases spanning the gap. Germline assignment: CDR1 SGHKS and CDR2 YYEKEE (reference sequence). The CDR3 is 17 residues long. As DNA, the CDR3 is TGTGCCAGCAGCTTGGGCCTGGCAACCGACCTGATCTACGAGCAGTACTTC. Translated: CASSLGLATDLIYEQYF.

The J gene is TRBJ2-5, the V gene TRBV7-9; maybe TRBD2 (6 bases). With 6 bases removed from V and 1 base from J, the gap between germline ends came to 9 bases. Germline V CDR1 and CDR2: SEHNR, FQNEAQ (reference sequence). The CDR3 covers 13 residues. DNA of the CDR3: TGTGCCAGCAGGATGGGAGGCCAAGAGACCCAGTACTTC. Translated: CASRMGGQETQYF.

The chain is built from TRBV30 and TRBJ2-7, with D perhaps being TRBD1 or TRBD2 (5 bases each). The ends were cut back, 2 bases at V and 6 bases at J, with 8 bases in the middle. Germline V gives CDR1 GTSNPN, CDR2 SVGIG (reference sequence). This CDR3 spans 11 amino acids. CDR3 sequence (DNA): TGTGCCTGGAGTTGGGGGATCGAGCAGTACTTC. Translation gives CAWSWGIEQYF.

This chain uses TRBV29-1 with TRBJ2-7; the match to TRBD1 covers 7 bases. Germline V CDR1 and CDR2: SQVTM, ANQGSEA. Trimming at V came to 6 bases and at J to 4 bases, leaving 12 bases not matched to a gene. This CDR3 has 14 amino acids. The CDR3 bases are TGCAGCGTCGTTCTGACAGGGATAAAGTACGAGCAGTACTTC. Amino acid sequence: CSVVLTGIKYEQYF.

The chain links TRBV28 to TRBJ2-1; unclear D gene. With 6 bases removed from V and 9 bases from J, the gap between germline ends came to 9 bases. Germline V gives CDR1 MDHEN, CDR2 SYDVKM. The CDR3 contains 11 residues. The CDR3 nucleotides are TGTGCCAGCAGCCTTTTTGCTGAGCAGTTCTTC. Amino acids: CASSLFAEQFF.

The chain has TRBV9 and TRBJ2-7, with D unresolved. CDR3 length equals 13 residues. The germline V and J ends were trimmed by 3 bases and 5 bases, with 12 bases remaining between them. Germline V lookup: CDR1 SGDLS, CDR2 YYNGEE. This chain's CDR3 is CASSDKGSNEQYF. The CDR3 region has the DNA TGTGCCAGCAGCGACAAAGGTAGTAACGAGCAGTACTTC.

V usage is TRBV21-1 and J usage is TRBJ2-7; TRBD2 is the table's D call, not checked against the DNA. TRBV21-1 has pseudogene status. This CDR3 has 15 residues. This chain's CDR3 is CASSPTGTSSYEQYF. As DNA, the CDR3 is TGTGCCAGCAGCCCAACCGGGACTAGCTCTTACGAGCAGTACTTC.

The chain carries TRBV7-8 and TRBJ2-7; TRBD2 agrees at 9 bases. The CDR3 spans 15 residues. Per the germline V gene, CDR1 is SGHVS and CDR2 is FQNEAQ. V lost 4 bases to trimming and J lost 5 bases; unmatched junction nucleotides: 9. The CDR3 here is CASSSLAGATNEQYF. The CDR3 DNA follows: TGTGCCAGCAGCTCCTTAGCGGGGGCTACCAACGAGCAGTACTTC.

This clone was observed a single time. The chain uses TRBV11-3 and TRBJ2-7, with D perhaps TRBD2 (6 bases). V shed 11 bases and J shed 2 bases, with 16 bases lying between them. Germline V CDR1 and CDR2: SGHNT, YENEEA. The CDR3 loop spans 13 amino acids. The CDR3 region is CAATAGGTYEQYF. CDR3 nucleotides: TGTGCCGCTACCGCGGGCGGGACCTACGAGCAGTACTTC.

This chain uses TRBV19 with TRBJ2-7, with a weak D call TRBD2 (6 bases). Looked up from germline, CDR1 is LNHDA and CDR2 is SQIVND (reference sequence). The CDR3 is made up of 15 amino acids. Deletions cut 4 bases from V and 2 bases from J, with 15 bases between. CDR3 DNA sequence: TGTGCCAGTAGTACCGACTCTTGGAGGGCCTACGAGCAGTACTTC. It yields the protein CASSTDSWRAYEQYF. Full variable domain (rest looked up from reference TRBV19 and TRBJ2-7): DGGITQSPKYLFRKEGQNVTLSCEQNLNHDAMYWYRQDPGQGLRLIYYSQIVNDFQKGDIAEGYSVSREKKESFPLTVTSAQKNPTAFYLCASSTDSWRAYEQYFGPGTRLTVT.

DNA for the CDR3: TGTGCCAGCAGCTTGTCCGGACTAGTCTCAGCTGAGCAGTTCTTC. It codes for CASSLSGLVSAEQFF. The rearrangement links TRBV5-4 to TRBJ2-1, with TRBD2 matching 7 bases. The CDR3 consists of 15 residues. V lost 1 base to trimming and J lost 9 bases; unmatched junction nucleotides: 10. The germline CDR1 and CDR2 sequences are SGHNT and YYREEE (reference sequence). Filled out from reference TRBV5-4 and TRBJ2-1, the complete variable domain reads ETGVTQSPTHLIKTRGQQVTLRCSSQSGHNTVSWYQQALGQGPQFIFQYYREEENGRGNFPPRFSGLQFPNYSSELNVNALELDDSALYLCASSLSGLVSAEQFFGPGTRLTVL.

V usage is TRBV7-9 and J usage is TRBJ1-1, with 9 bases matching TRBD1. The CDR3 spans 13 residues. Trimming removed 8 bases from V and 4 bases from J; junction bases left unmatched: 5. The germline V gene has CDR1 SEHNR and CDR2 FQNEAQ (reference sequence). CDR3 amino acids: CASDTGGGTEAFF. The CDR3 nucleotides are TGTGCCAGCGACACAGGGGGCGGCACTGAAGCTTTCTTT. The entire variable domain, with the rest obtained from reference TRBV7-9 and TRBJ1-1, is as follows: DTGVSQNPRHKITKRGQNVTFRCDPISEHNRLYWYRQTLGQGPEFLTYFQNEAQLEKSRLLSDRFSAERPKGSFSTLEIQRTEQGDSAMYLCASDTGGGTEAFFGQGTRLTVV.

The rearrangement links TRBV10-1 to TRBJ2-2; tentatively, D is TRBD1 or TRBD2 (5 bases each). The CDR3 has 15 residues. The V end was cut by 0 bases, the J end by 3 bases, with 8 bases between. Per the germline V gene, CDR1 is WNHNN and CDR2 is SYGVQD (reference sequence). DNA of the CDR3: TGCGCCAGCAGTGAGTCGGGGCGGGACACCGGGGAGCTGTTTTTT. Translated, it gives CASSESGRDTGELFF.

V usage is TRBV6-4 and J usage is TRBJ2-5, with TRBD1 matching 8 bases. Looked up from germline, CDR1 is MRHNA and CDR2 is SNTAGT. V lost 5 bases, J lost 1 base, and 3 bases stayed unmatched. The CDR3 contains 14 residues. The CDR3 DNA follows: TGTGCCAGCAGTTCGACAGGGGTCCAAGAGACCCAGTACTTC. This encodes CASSSTGVQETQYF.

The V gene is TRBV27, the J gene TRBJ2-5; D ambiguous. The CDR3 sequence is 13 residues long. Germline CDR1 is MNHEY and CDR2 is SMNVEV (reference sequence). Trimming took 5 bases from V and 1 from J, leaving 8 bases between them. Written as DNA, the CDR3 is TGTGCCAGCAGTGAAACAGTCCAAGAGACCCAGTACTTC. Translating it yields CASSETVQETQYF.

This chain uses TRBV7-6 with TRBJ2-1; TRBD2 matches 10 bases. The V gene end was trimmed by 3 bases and the J gene end by 3 bases; junction bases not matched to a gene: 8. The CDR3 extends over 17 amino acids. Germline V gene lookup returns CDR1 SGHVS and CDR2 FNYEAQ. The CDR3 region has the DNA TGTGCCAGCAGCTTGAATACCGGGACTAGCGTCTACAATGAGCAGTTCTTC. This translates into CASSLNTGTSVYNEQFF.

The chain recombines TRBV6-1 with TRBJ1-5; 11 bases agree with TRBD1. The junction had 5 bases not matched to a gene; V was cut back by 4 bases and J by 6 bases. The CDR3 spans 15 residues. Germline V gene sequence: CDR1 MNHNS, CDR2 SASEGT. The CDR3 DNA sequence: TGTGCCAGCAGTGGCGGGGGACAGGGGGGTCAGCCCCAGCATTTT. It encodes CASSGGGQGGQPQHF.

V is TRBV7-9 and J is TRBJ1-4, with D hard to call. The CDR3 covers 16 residues. Between the trimmed V and J ends, which lost 3 bases and 0 bases, there was a span of 11 bases. Germline CDR1 and CDR2: SEHNR and FQNEAQ (reference sequence). CDR3 DNA: TGTGCCAGCAGCTTCGGAGGAATCGCAACTAATGAAAAACTGTTTTTT. Residues: CASSFGGIATNEKLFF. The entire variable domain, with the rest obtained from reference TRBV7-9 and TRBJ1-4, is as follows: DTGVSQNPRHKITKRGQNVTFRCDPISEHNRLYWYRQTLGQGPEFLTYFQNEAQLEKSRLLSDRFSAERPKGSFSTLEIQRTEQGDSAMYLCASSFGGIATNEKLFFGSGTQLSVL.